This T cell receptor beta chain originates from a study of T cell changes during pregnancy in multiple sclerosis. This table comes from immunoSEQ multiplex PCR, and its TCRdb copy is limited to in-frame clones, with some not included. The repertoire consists of over 35,000 clones, with roughly nine tenths occurring once and the leading ten covering over 0.45%. Sequenced here: CD4+ T cells from peripheral blood mononuclear cells, sampled in the third trimester of pregnancy. The clonotype originates from a female donor in good health, enrolled as a control in a pregnancy study.

This CDR3 is CASSLLGQGQLNTEAFF. The CDR3 DNA is TGTGCCAGCAGTTTACTCGGACAGGGGCAATTGAACACTGAAGCTTTCTTT. This chain links TRBV28 with TRBJ1-1; 9 bases match TRBD1. The V and J ends lost 2 bases and 0 bases, in that order; junction bases with no gene match: 7. CDR3 size: 17 residues. Germline-derived CDR1 and CDR2 are MDHEN and SYDVKM. Full variable domain (rest looked up from reference TRBV28 and TRBJ1-1): DVKVTQSSRYLVKRTGEKVFLECVQDMDHENMFWYRQDPGLGLRLIYFSYDVKMKEKGDIPEGYSVSREKKERFSLILESASTNQTSMYLCASSLLGQGQLNTEAFFGQGTRLTVV.